The rows below give T cell receptor beta chains drawn from one sample of a study of T cell responses to AZD1222 COVID-19 vaccine. Some clones are missing from TCRdb's copy, which holds only in-frame ones; the method was immunoSEQ multiplex PCR. This sample carries 150,000 to 200,000 clones, around nine tenths of them seen once, and the ten largest clones take roughly 5.5%. Specimen: peripheral blood, collected on day 0 of AZD1222 vaccination. All receptors derive from an adult in good health. The CDR3 runs from the conserved cysteine through the conserved F or W. Fields, in order: CDR3 DNA, CDR3 protein, clone size, V gene, D gene, J gene. A D gene is named only where the DNA matches it firmly. Rows give clone size only sometimes, using once, few, many, or a class for an expanded clone.

CDR3 DNA: TGTGCCAGCAGCGAGGACAGGGATAGCAATCAGCCCCAGCATTTT
CDR3 protein: CASSEDRDSNQPQHF
clone size: few
V gene: TRBV9
D gene: TRBD1
J gene: TRBJ1-5

CDR3 DNA: TGTGCCAGCAGCCTTAACCGGTGGGAGAACACTGAAGCTTTCTTT
CDR3 protein: CASSLNRWENTEAFF
clone size: .
V gene: TRBV7-8
D gene: .
J gene: TRBJ1-1

CDR3 DNA: TGTGCCAGCAGCCAAGAGGGAGGTAGCAATCAGCCCCAGCATTTT
CDR3 protein: CASSQEGGSNQPQHF
clone size: .
V gene: TRBV4-2
D gene: .
J gene: TRBJ1-5

CDR3 DNA: TGTGCCAGCAGTCGAGGGACTAGCGGGATAAATGAGCAGTTCTTC
CDR3 protein: CASSRGTSGINEQFF
clone size: .
V gene: TRBV27
D gene: TRBD2
J gene: TRBJ2-1

CDR3 DNA: TGTGCCAGTAGTACCCGACAGCTCACAGATACGCAGTATTTT
CDR3 protein: CASSTRQLTDTQYF
clone size: .
V gene: TRBV19
D gene: .
J gene: TRBJ2-3

CDR3 DNA: TGCGCCACCCGCGGACAGGGGGCGTATGGCACTGAAGCTTTCTTT
CDR3 protein: CATRGQGAYGTEAFF
clone size: .
V gene: TRBV10-1
D gene: TRBD1
J gene: TRBJ1-1

CDR3 DNA: TGTGCCAGCTCACTAGAGACCCAGTACTTC
CDR3 protein: CASSLETQYF
clone size: .
V gene: TRBV18
D gene: .
J gene: TRBJ2-5

CDR3 DNA: TGTGCCAGCAGCTTGGCCGGAGAGACCCAGTACTTC
CDR3 protein: CASSLAGETQYF
clone size: .
V gene: TRBV5-4
D gene: .
J gene: TRBJ2-5

CDR3 DNA: TGTGCCACCAGCAGAGATCTGGGGGGCACTGAAGCTTTCTTT
CDR3 protein: CATSRDLGGTEAFF
clone size: .
V gene: TRBV15
D gene: .
J gene: TRBJ1-1

CDR3 DNA: TGTGCCAGCAGCTTAAGGTCTCAAGAGCAGTACTTC
CDR3 protein: CASSLRSQEQYF
clone size: .
V gene: TRBV5-4
D gene: .
J gene: TRBJ2-7

CDR3 DNA: TGCGCCAGCACCCCGGGGGCCCGCACAGATACGCAGTATTTT
CDR3 protein: CASTPGARTDTQYF
clone size: once
V gene: TRBV5-1
D gene: .
J gene: TRBJ2-3

CDR3 DNA: TGTGCCAGCAGTTTAGCCGACGGAGTCTGGACTAACACCGGGGAGCTGTTTTTT
CDR3 protein: CASSLADGVWTNTGELFF
clone size: .
V gene: TRBV28
D gene: .
J gene: TRBJ2-2

CDR3 DNA: TGTGCCAGCTCCGGCACAGGGGGCAATGAGCAGTTCTTC
CDR3 protein: CASSGTGGNEQFF
clone size: .
V gene: TRBV9
D gene: TRBD1
J gene: TRBJ2-1

CDR3 DNA: TGTGCCAGCAGTTACTTCCTTACTAGCGAGCAGTTCTTC
CDR3 protein: CASSYFLTSEQFF
clone size: .
V gene: TRBV6-2/TRBV6-3
D gene: .
J gene: TRBJ2-1

CDR3 DNA: TGTGCCAGCAGCGTAGAGGGGTCTTTGAACACTGAAGCTTTCTTT
CDR3 protein: CASSVEGSLNTEAFF
clone size: .
V gene: TRBV9
D gene: .
J gene: TRBJ1-1

CDR3 DNA: TGTGCCAGCAGTTTTGCAACAGGGGTTAAGGGGGAAAAACTGTTTTTT
CDR3 protein: CASSFATGVKGEKLFF
clone size: .
V gene: TRBV28
D gene: TRBD1
J gene: TRBJ1-4

CDR3 DNA: TGTGCCAGCTCACCGTTTGGGGACACCGGGGAGCTGTTTTTT
CDR3 protein: CASSPFGDTGELFF
clone size: .
V gene: TRBV18
D gene: .
J gene: TRBJ2-2

CDR3 DNA: TGTGCCAGCAGCCAGCGACTAGCGGGGGGGCCAGATACGCAGTATTTT
CDR3 protein: CASSQRLAGGPDTQYF
clone size: .
V gene: TRBV3-1/TRBV3-2
D gene: TRBD2
J gene: TRBJ2-3

CDR3 DNA: TGTGCCAGCAGCTTAGGCCAAGACGAGCAGTACTTC
CDR3 protein: CASSLGQDEQYF
clone size: .
V gene: TRBV11-2
D gene: .
J gene: TRBJ2-7

CDR3 DNA: TGTGCCAGCAGCTACATGGAGGAAAAACTGTTTTTT
CDR3 protein: CASSYMEEKLFF
clone size: few
V gene: TRBV7-9
D gene: .
J gene: TRBJ1-4

CDR3 DNA: TGTGCCAGCAGTCCGGATGGGGAAGCCTCTAACTATGGCTACACCTTC
CDR3 protein: CASSPDGEASNYGYTF
clone size: few
V gene: TRBV7-9
D gene: .
J gene: TRBJ1-2

CDR3 DNA: TGTGCCAGTAGAGTGAGGGACAGACCAAAGATCAATGAGCAGTTCTTC
CDR3 protein: CASRVRDRPKINEQFF
clone size: few
V gene: TRBV19
D gene: TRBD1
J gene: TRBJ2-1

CDR3 DNA: TGCAGCGTTGAGATAAGGGTGCCCTCCTACGAGCAGTACTTC
CDR3 protein: CSVEIRVPSYEQYF
clone size: .
V gene: TRBV29-1
D gene: .
J gene: TRBJ2-7

CDR3 DNA: TGTGCCAGCAGCCAAGGGACAGCTGGCGACGAGCAGTACTTC
CDR3 protein: CASSQGTAGDEQYF
clone size: .
V gene: TRBV3-1/TRBV3-2
D gene: .
J gene: TRBJ2-7

CDR3 DNA: TGTGCCAGCAGTCCAGTGCTGGGGGCGAATTCACCCCTCCACTTT
CDR3 protein: CASSPVLGANSPLHF
clone size: .
V gene: TRBV28
D gene: .
J gene: TRBJ1-6

CDR3 DNA: TGCAGCGGTAGCGGGGGGATTGATACGCAGTATTTT
CDR3 protein: CSGSGGIDTQYF
clone size: .
V gene: TRBV29-1
D gene: TRBD2
J gene: TRBJ2-3

CDR3 DNA: TGCGCCAGCAGCCCGGAAGGGGCCAACGTCCTGACTTTC
CDR3 protein: CASSPEGANVLTF
clone size: .
V gene: TRBV5-1
D gene: .
J gene: TRBJ2-6

CDR3 DNA: TGTGCCAGCTCACCGAAGGGGGAGGGGTACAATGAGCAGTTCTTC
CDR3 protein: CASSPKGEGYNEQFF
clone size: .
V gene: TRBV18
D gene: .
J gene: TRBJ2-1

CDR3 DNA: TGTGCCAGCAGTCATACAGGGTGGACTTTCTTT
CDR3 protein: CASSHTGWTFF
clone size: .
V gene: TRBV28
D gene: .
J gene: TRBJ1-1